What follows describes a single T cell receptor beta chain. Constant-region reverse primers amplified full-length variable regions, followed by semi-nested Nested Universal Primer A PCR. TCRdb independently ran MiXCR on the 5' RACE reads; one entry per CDR3 protein. In the table there are around 7,000 distinct CDR3 sequences, 40% of which are singletons. Germline CDR1 is DFQATT and CDR2 is SNEGSKA (reference sequence). This CDR3 has 18 residues. Trimming took off 5 bases at V and 1 base at J, with 25 bases between the two ends. The source material was memory CD4+ T cells sorted from blood. Subset specified: memory CD4+ T cells, CD4+CD45RO+CD25-. The sequence was collected from a female donor with breast cancer. The chain couples TRBV20-1 to TRBJ2-3; D is unclear. CDR3 DNA sequence: TGCAGTGCTCGTCCGAAACAGAGCCATCTAACTCGCACAGATACGCAGTATTTT. Protein product: CSARPKQSHLTRTDTQYF.